These 10 T cell receptor beta chains were sequenced from one sample in a study of identifying expanded T cells in peripheral blood. Assay: immunoSEQ multiplex PCR; the TCRdb copy retains only in-frame clones and omits some. The table lists about 120,000 clones, over 65% of them singletons. The source material was blood. These receptors all stem from a person aged 18 to 70 in good health.

The chain employs TRBV7-2 and TRBJ2-7; 9 bases line up with TRBD1. Trimming took 5 bases from V and 5 from J; bases not matched to a gene: 4. Germline CDR1 SGHTA, CDR2 FQGNSA. The CDR3 length is 13 residues. The CDR3 region is CASSPWTGDEQYF. CDR3 DNA: TGTGCCAGCAGCCCATGGACAGGGGACGAGCAGTACTTC.

This chain uses TRBV6-6 with TRBJ1-2, with 7 bases lining up with TRBD1. This CDR3 region has 15 residues. J was trimmed by 4 bases and V by 4 bases; bases with no gene match: 9. The V gene's germline CDR1 is MNHNY and CDR2 SVGAGI (reference sequence). CDR3 amino acids: CASSSRQGRGYGYTF. The DNA for the CDR3 is TGTGCCAGCAGTTCTCGACAGGGTCGGGGCTATGGCTACACCTTC.

The V gene is TRBV7-9, the J gene TRBJ1-1; TRBD1 might be the D (5 bases). V lost 5 bases and J 5 bases, leaving 12 bases between the germline ends. This CDR3 spans 13 amino acids. Germline-derived CDR1 and CDR2 are SEHNR and FQNEAQ (reference sequence). The CDR3 nucleotides read TGTGCCAGCAGCGCCCAGACAGAAACTGAAGCTTTCTTT. Protein product: CASSAQTETEAFF.

The chain couples TRBV5-4 to TRBJ1-1; TRBD1 might be the D (6 bases). Germline V gene data show CDR1 as SGHNT and CDR2 as YYREEE (reference sequence). With 0 bases removed from V and 0 bases from J, the gap between germline ends came to 15 bases. The CDR3 has 17 residues. The CDR3 nucleotides read TGTGCCAGCAGCTTGGATCCAGGGGTAGAAATGAACACTGAAGCTTTCTTT. Amino acid sequence: CASSLDPGVEMNTEAFF. The variable domain in full, with the rest retrieved from reference TRBV5-4 and TRBJ1-1, is ETGVTQSPTHLIKTRGQQVTLRCSSQSGHNTVSWYQQALGQGPQFIFQYYREEENGRGNFPPRFSGLQFPNYSSELNVNALELDDSALYLCASSLDPGVEMNTEAFFGQGTRLTVV.

The rearrangement uses TRBV7-2 and TRBJ1-1, with a weak D call TRBD1 (5 bases). In germline, CDR1 is SGHTA, CDR2 FQGNSA. The CDR3 covers 15 residues. V shed 4 bases and J shed 5 bases, with 17 bases lying between them. The CDR3 is CASSSRGSGGTEAFF. In DNA, the CDR3 is TGTGCCAGCAGCTCCAGAGGATCGGGGGGGACTGAAGCTTTCTTT.

The chain combines TRBV6-5 with TRBJ1-1; D unresolved. Germline V CDR1 and CDR2: MNHEY, SVGAGI. Trimming pared 2 bases from V and 2 bases from J, leaving 6 bases between. The CDR3 spans 13 residues. Here the CDR3 DNA reads TGTGCCAGCAGTTACGAGATCAACACTGAAGCTTTCTTT. It yields the protein CASSYEINTEAFF.

V and J are TRBV5-1 and TRBJ2-2; a possible D gene is TRBD2 (7 bases). With 5 bases removed from V and 4 bases from J, the gap between germline ends came to 15 bases. The CDR3 spans 15 residues. Germline V gene sequence: CDR1 SGHRS, CDR2 YFSETQ. The CDR3 is CASSQQGGGTGELFF. The CDR3 DNA follows: TGCGCCAGCAGTCAACAGGGAGGGGGCACCGGGGAGCTGTTTTTT.

The chain employs TRBV30 and TRBJ2-1, with D possibly being TRBD1 or TRBD2 (5 bases each). Germline CDR1 is GTSNPN and CDR2 is SVGIG (reference sequence). The V gene lost 4 bases and the J gene lost 1 base, with 14 bases spanning the gap. The length of the CDR3 is 15 residues. CDR3 DNA: TGTGCCTGGATTCAGCAGGGAGTGTCCTACAATGAGCAGTTCTTC. This translates into CAWIQQGVSYNEQFF.

The rearrangement uses TRBV14 and TRBJ2-7, with D uncertain. Germline CDR1 reads SGHDN; CDR2 reads FVKESK. Trimming pared 2 bases from V and 5 bases from J, leaving 16 bases between. The CDR3 has 15 amino acids. The CDR3: CASSQYASRGDEQYF. The CDR3 bases are TGTGCCAGCAGCCAATACGCGTCTCGAGGCGACGAGCAGTACTTC.

Here the CDR3 reads CASSPRPLQSNEQYF. The CDR3 DNA is TGTGCCAGCTCACCAAGACCCCTCCAGAGCAACGAGCAGTACTTC. The chain recombines TRBV18 with TRBJ2-7; D unclear. Germline assignment: CDR1 KGHSH and CDR2 LQKENI. This CDR3 region has 15 residues. V lost 2 bases and J lost 5, with 16 bases in between.